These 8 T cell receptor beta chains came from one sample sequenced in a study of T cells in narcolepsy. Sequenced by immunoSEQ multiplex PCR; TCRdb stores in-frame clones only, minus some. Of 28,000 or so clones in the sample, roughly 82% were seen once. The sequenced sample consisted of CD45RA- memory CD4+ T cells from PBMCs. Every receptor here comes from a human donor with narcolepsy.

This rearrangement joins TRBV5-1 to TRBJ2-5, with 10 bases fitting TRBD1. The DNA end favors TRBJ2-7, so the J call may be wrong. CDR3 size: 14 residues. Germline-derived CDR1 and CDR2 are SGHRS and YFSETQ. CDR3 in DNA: TGCGCCAGCAGACCGACAGGGGGCACCTACGAGCAGTACTTC. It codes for CASRPTGGTYEQYF.

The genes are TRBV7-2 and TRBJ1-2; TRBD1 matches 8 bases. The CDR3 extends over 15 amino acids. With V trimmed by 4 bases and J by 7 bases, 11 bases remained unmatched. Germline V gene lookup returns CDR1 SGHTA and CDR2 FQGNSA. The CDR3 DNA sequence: TGTGCCAGCAGCTGGGCGGACAGGGCGAGTGCTGGCTACACCTTC. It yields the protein CASSWADRASAGYTF.

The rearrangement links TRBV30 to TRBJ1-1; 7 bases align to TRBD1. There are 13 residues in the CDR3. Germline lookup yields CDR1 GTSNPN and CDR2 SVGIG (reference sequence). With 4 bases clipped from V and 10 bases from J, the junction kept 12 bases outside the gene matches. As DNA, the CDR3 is TGTGCCTGGACTCAGCTCCGGGACAGTCGAGCTTTCTTT. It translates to CAWTQLRDSRAFF.

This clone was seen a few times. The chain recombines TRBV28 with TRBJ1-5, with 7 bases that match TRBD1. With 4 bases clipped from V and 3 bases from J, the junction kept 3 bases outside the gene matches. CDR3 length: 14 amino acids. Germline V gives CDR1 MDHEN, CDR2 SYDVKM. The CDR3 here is CASSWGQSNQPQHF. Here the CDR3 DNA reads TGTGCCAGCAGTTGGGGACAGTCCAATCAGCCCCAGCATTTT.

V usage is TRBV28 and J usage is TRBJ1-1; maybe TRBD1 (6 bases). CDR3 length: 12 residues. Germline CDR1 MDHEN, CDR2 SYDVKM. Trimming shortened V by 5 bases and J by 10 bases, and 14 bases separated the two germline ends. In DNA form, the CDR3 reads TGTGCCAGCAGTCCCGGGACAAGAGGAGCTTTCTTT. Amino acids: CASSPGTRGAFF.

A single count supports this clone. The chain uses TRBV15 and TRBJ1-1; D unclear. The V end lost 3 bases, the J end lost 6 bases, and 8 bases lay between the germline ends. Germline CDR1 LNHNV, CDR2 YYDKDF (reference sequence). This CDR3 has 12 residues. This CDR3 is CATSRLTAEAFF. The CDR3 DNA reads TGTGCCACCAGCAGGCTGACTGCTGAAGCTTTCTTT. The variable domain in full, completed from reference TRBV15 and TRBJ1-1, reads DAMVIQNPRYQVTQFGKPVTLSCSQTLNHNVMYWYQQKSSQAPKLLFHYYDKDFNNEADTPDNFQSRRPNTSFCFLDIRSPGLGDTAMYLCATSRLTAEAFFGQGTRLTVV.

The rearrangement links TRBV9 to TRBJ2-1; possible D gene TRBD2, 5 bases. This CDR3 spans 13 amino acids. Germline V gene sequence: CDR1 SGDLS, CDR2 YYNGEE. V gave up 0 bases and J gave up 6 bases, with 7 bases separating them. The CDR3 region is CASSVELANEQFF. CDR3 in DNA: TGTGCCAGCAGCGTAGAGCTAGCCAATGAGCAGTTCTTC.

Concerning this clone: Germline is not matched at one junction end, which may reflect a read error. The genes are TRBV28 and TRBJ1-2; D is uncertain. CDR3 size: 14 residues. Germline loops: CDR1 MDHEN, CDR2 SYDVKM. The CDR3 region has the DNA TGTGCCAGCGGTTTACTTGCAGGAACCTATGGCTACACCTTC. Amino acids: CASGLLAGTYGYTF.